This record concerns one T cell receptor (beta chain) sequence. For TCR beta, libraries came from iRepertoire HTBI primers and Arm-PCR of CDR3 regions. MiXCR, run by TCRdb on the multiplex PCR reads, gives a single entry per CDR3 protein. Among about 340,000 distinct CDR3 sequences listed, less than 20% were seen once. The sample originates from a study of regulatory T cells in long-lasting Graves disease. Time point given: persistent/refractory GD, antithyroid drugs over 5 years with positive TRAb. Scientists built the TCR library using RNA that was extracted from PBMCs. This specimen was peripheral blood mononuclear cells (PBMCs), taken when the disease was refractory, from a patient treated with antithyroid drugs. The TCR was taken from a female donor with Graves disease.

The CDR3 DNA is TGTGCTAGTGGTCCAGGGACAGGGGGCACGGACACTGAAGCTTTCTTT. Translated, it gives CASGPGTGGTDTEAFF. The chain couples TRBV12-5 to TRBJ1-1, with 12 bases lining up with TRBD1. The length of the CDR3 is 16 residues. Germline trimming cut 5 bases from V and 3 bases from J; bases unmatched to any gene: 7. CDR1 and CDR2 from the germline V gene are LGHNT and FRNRAP.